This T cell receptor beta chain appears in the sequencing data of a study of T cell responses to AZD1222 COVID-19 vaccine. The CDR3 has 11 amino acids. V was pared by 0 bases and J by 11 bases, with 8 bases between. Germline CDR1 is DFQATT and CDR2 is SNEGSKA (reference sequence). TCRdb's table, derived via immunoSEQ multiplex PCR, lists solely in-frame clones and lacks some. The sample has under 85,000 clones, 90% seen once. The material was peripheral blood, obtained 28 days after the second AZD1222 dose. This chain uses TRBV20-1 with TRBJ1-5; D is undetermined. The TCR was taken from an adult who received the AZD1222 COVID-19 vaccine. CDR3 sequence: CSARDGTAQHF. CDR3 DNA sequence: TGCAGTGCTAGAGATGGCACAGCCCAGCATTTT.